This record looks at one T cell receptor (beta chain) sequence and its context. The data belong to a study of blood T cell repertoires in COVID-19. Turning to the study itself: T cells, B-cell-depleted T cells, or PBMCs provided the cDNA or gDNA that served as material.

The V and J ends lost 9 bases and 0 bases, in that order; junction bases with no gene match: 17. In germline, CDR1 is LNHDA, CDR2 SQIVND (reference sequence). The CDR3 has 18 residues. Some clones are missing from TCRdb's copy, which holds only in-frame ones; the method was immunoSEQ multiplex PCR. The data contain roughly 280,000 clones, about nine tenths of them singletons. Material: peripheral blood. The chain combines TRBV19 with TRBJ1-5, with 7 nucleotides matching TRBD1. This clonotype was sampled from a young woman with COVID-19, enrolled during active disease. The CDR3 coding sequence is TGTGCCAGCACAACCGAGGGCAGGGGGTATCATAGCAATCAGCCCCAGCATTTT. Protein: CASTTEGRGYHSNQPQHF.